The next 20 T cell receptor beta chains were all read from a single sample in a study of PD-1 blockade in mismatch repair-deficient tumors. Assay: immunoSEQ multiplex PCR; the TCRdb copy retains only in-frame clones and omits some. The sample yields approximately 100,000 clones, over 75% seen once. Sequencing was performed on peripheral blood, taken around 8 months after starting pembrolizumab. These receptors all stem from an adult with mismatch repair-deficient cancer.

V gene TRBV15 combines with J gene TRBJ1-4; TRBD1 matches 7 bases. V dropped 7 bases and J dropped 6; count of bases not matched to a gene: 5. CDR1 and CDR2 (germline): LNHNV, YYDKDF (reference sequence). The CDR3 sequence is 13 residues long. CDR3: CATTRGADEKLFF. Here the CDR3 DNA reads TGTGCCACCACCAGGGGGGCAGATGAAAAACTGTTTTTT. Using reference TRBV15 and TRBJ1-4 for the parts outside the CDR3, the full variable domain is DAMVIQNPRYQVTQFGKPVTLSCSQTLNHNVMYWYQQKSSQAPKLLFHYYDKDFNNEADTPDNFQSRRPNTSFCFLDIRSPGLGDTAMYLCATTRGADEKLFFGSGTQLSVL.

The V call is TRBV6-6, the J call TRBJ1-2, with TRBD1 as a possible D gene (6 bases). CDR1 and CDR2 (germline): MNHNY, SVGAGI (reference sequence). There are 15 residues in the CDR3. Deletions cut 4 bases from V and 4 bases from J, with 16 bases between. The CDR3 DNA follows: TGTGCCAGCAGTTCAGACCCCGGGACACCCTATGGCTACACCTTC. The encoded protein is CASSSDPGTPYGYTF.

The J gene is TRBJ2-5, the V gene TRBV12-5, with D unresolved. Gene TRBJ2-7 matches the end of the DNA better, so the J call may be wrong. This CDR3 contains 10 residues. Per germline, CDR1 LGHNT and CDR2 FRNRAP. CDR3 bases: TGTGCCCCGTGGGCCTACGAGCAGTACTTC. Translating it yields CAPWAYEQYF.

The gene calls are TRBV11-2 and TRBJ2-7, with 12 bases lining up with TRBD1. The CDR3 has 16 residues. Per germline, CDR1 SGHAT and CDR2 FQNNGV. J gave up 5 bases and V 5 bases, and 10 bases lay outside the gene matches. The CDR3 here is CASSPRPGQGANEQYF. CDR3 bases: TGTGCCAGCAGCCCCCGCCCGGGACAGGGGGCTAACGAGCAGTACTTC.

In its sample, this clone was seen once. The chain's CDR3 is CASSPRDIPEAFF. The CDR3 DNA sequence: TGTGCCAGCAGCCCTCGGGACATCCCTGAAGCTTTCTTT. The chain uses TRBV28 and TRBJ1-1; D might be TRBD1 (6 bases). V dropped 6 bases and J dropped 6 bases, with 14 bases sitting between them. The length of the CDR3 is 13 residues. In germline, CDR1 is MDHEN, CDR2 SYDVKM.

This chain uses TRBV6-5 with TRBJ2-7, with no clear D. The ends were cut back, 2 bases at V and 8 bases at J, with 13 bases in the middle. Germline values: CDR1 MNHEY, CDR2 SVGAGI. This CDR3 contains 13 residues. CDR3 bases: TGTGCCAGCAGTTACGAGAAAGGGCGACAGCAGTACTTC. Translation: CASSYEKGRQQYF.

The V call is TRBV5-4, the J call TRBJ2-4; D perhaps matches TRBD2 (6 bases). The germline gives CDR1 SGHNT, CDR2 YYREEE (reference sequence). This CDR3 comprises 15 residues. The V end was cut by 4 bases, the J end by 5 bases, with 16 bases between. The CDR3 region is CASSAGSSWENIQYF. The CDR3 DNA follows: TGTGCCAGCAGCGCGGGATCTTCCTGGGAAAACATTCAGTACTTC.

V and J are TRBV5-4 and TRBJ2-3; 11 positions agree with TRBD2. Germline assignment: CDR1 SGHNT and CDR2 YYREEE (reference sequence). The CDR3 sequence is 16 residues long. V shed 4 bases and J 2 bases; nucleotides not matched to a gene: 6. The CDR3 coding sequence is TGTGCCAGCAGCCCGGTAGCGGGAGGGGTCACAGATACGCAGTATTTT. Protein: CASSPVAGGVTDTQYF.

The chain links TRBV19 to TRBJ2-1; no reliable D call. V was cut by 5 bases and J by 5 bases, with 16 bases left in between. Germline CDR1 and CDR2: LNHDA and SQIVND (reference sequence). CDR3 length equals 15 residues. The CDR3 is CASSQSQRPHNEQFF. As DNA, the CDR3 is TGTGCCAGTAGTCAATCGCAAAGGCCCCACAATGAGCAGTTCTTC.

V gene TRBV5-1 combines with J gene TRBJ1-1, with D uncertain. V lost 6 bases to trimming and J lost 5 bases, with 14 bases between them. This CDR3 is built from 13 residues. Germline values: CDR1 SGHRS, CDR2 YFSETQ. The CDR3 sequence: CASNPAGGTEAFF. The CDR3 coding sequence is TGCGCCAGCAATCCCGCCGGAGGTACTGAAGCTTTCTTT.

This rearrangement joins TRBV7-9 to TRBJ2-3; 9 bases map to TRBD1. Germline V gene data show CDR1 as SEHNR and CDR2 as FQNEAQ (reference sequence). Trimming took 5 bases from V and 9 from J; bases not matched to a gene: 6. This CDR3 contains 13 residues. CDR3 sequence reads: CASSAGTGQTQYF. In DNA, the CDR3 is TGTGCCAGCAGCGCCGGGACAGGGCAGACGCAGTATTTT. The full variable domain, its missing parts supplied by reference TRBV7-9 and TRBJ2-3, is DTGVSQNPRHKITKRGQNVTFRCDPISEHNRLYWYRQTLGQGPEFLTYFQNEAQLEKSRLLSDRFSAERPKGSFSTLEIQRTEQGDSAMYLCASSAGTGQTQYFGPGTRLTVL.

The table lists this clone with a few counts. The genes are TRBV10-2 and TRBJ1-1; D is unclear. Germline lookup yields CDR1 WSHSY and CDR2 SAAADI. This CDR3 is built from 10 residues. The germline V and J ends were trimmed by 9 bases and 10 bases, with 12 bases remaining between them. The CDR3 protein is CASLGQRAFF. The CDR3, as DNA: TGCGCCAGTCTAGGTCAGAGAGCTTTCTTT.

This sequence joins TRBV7-9 and TRBJ2-1, with D unclear. The CDR3 spans 15 residues. Germline values: CDR1 SEHNR, CDR2 FQNEAQ (reference sequence). V was trimmed by 0 bases and J by 8 bases, leaving 14 bases between them. DNA of the CDR3: TGTGCCAGCAGCTTAGCCGGGTTAGGCTCCCATGAGCAGTTCTTC. Amino acid sequence: CASSLAGLGSHEQFF.

This clone was found a few times. The rearrangement joins TRBV2 to TRBJ1-2, with D hard to call. The germline gives CDR1 SNHLY, CDR2 FYNNEI. This CDR3 has 16 residues. V was cut by 4 bases and J by 4 bases, with 19 bases left in between. The CDR3 DNA reads TGTGCCAGCAGTGGAGTCAAGGGAGGACGTCCCTATGGCTACACCTTC. Translating gives CASSGVKGGRPYGYTF.

As concerns this clone: At the DNA level, this CDR3 is encoded by other sequences in the same sample as well. The chain combines TRBV19 with TRBJ2-1, with 12 bases fitting TRBD2. The CDR3 totals 16 residues. In germline, CDR1 is LNHDA, CDR2 SQIVND (reference sequence). Trimming removed 8 bases from V and 0 bases from J; junction bases left unmatched: 5. The CDR3: CASSRTSGNSYNEQFF. The CDR3 bases are TGTGCCAGTTCCCGGACTAGCGGGAACTCCTACAATGAGCAGTTCTTC. Full variable domain (remainder filled in from reference TRBV19 and TRBJ2-1): DGGITQSPKYLFRKEGQNVTLSCEQNLNHDAMYWYRQDPGQGLRLIYYSQIVNDFQKGDIAEGYSVSREKKESFPLTVTSAQKNPTAFYLCASSRTSGNSYNEQFFGPGTRLTVL.

The J gene is TRBJ2-1, the V gene TRBV5-6; weak D call: TRBD1 (5 bases). Germline CDR1 SGHDT, CDR2 YYEEEE. Trimming took off 4 bases at V and 2 bases at J, with 13 bases between the two ends. The CDR3 covers 15 residues. The CDR3 region is CASSPGHSPYNEQFF. As DNA, the CDR3 is TGTGCCAGCAGCCCCGGACACAGTCCCTACAATGAGCAGTTCTTC.

This clone was detected only once. The chain joins TRBV15 to TRBJ1-2; 12 positions agree with TRBD1. The CDR3 sequence is 16 residues long. Germline values: CDR1 LNHNV, CDR2 YYDKDF (reference sequence). Trimming removed 3 bases from V and 3 bases from J; junction bases left unmatched: 5. The CDR3 region has the DNA TGTGCCACCAGCAGGGGGGACAGGGGGCTGGACTATGGCTACACCTTC. It codes for CATSRGDRGLDYGYTF.

This clone was seen more than once but under ten times. This chain connects TRBV6-1 to TRBJ1-5; TRBD1 aligns across 8 bases. Trimming cost V 4 bases and J 7 bases; bases outside gene matches: 3. The CDR3 length is 13 residues. Looked up from germline, CDR1 is MNHNS and CDR2 is SASEGT. Here the CDR3 DNA reads TGTGCCAGCAGTGCAACAGGGGGACAGCCCCAGCATTTT. Encoded protein: CASSATGGQPQHF.

The chain joins TRBV2 to TRBJ2-1; 8 bases are a match to TRBD1. The germline CDR1 and CDR2 sequences are SNHLY and FYNNEI. With 4 bases clipped from V and 5 bases from J, the junction kept 1 base outside the gene matches. This CDR3 region has 13 residues. CDR3 nucleotide sequence: TGTGCCAGCAGTGGACAGGGGAACAATGAGCAGTTCTTC. Translated: CASSGQGNNEQFF.

The genes are TRBV27 and TRBJ1-1, with unresolved D. The CDR3 length is 15 residues. V was cut by 1 base and J by 1 base, with 10 bases left in between. Looked up from germline, CDR1 is MNHEY and CDR2 is SMNVEV (reference sequence). The DNA of the CDR3 is TGTGCCAGCAGTTTATTTGTCAGCGCGAACACTGAAGCTTTCTTT. Protein product: CASSLFVSANTEAFF.